Listed here are 5 T cell receptor beta chains from one sample, sequenced in a study of regulatory T cells in long-lasting Graves disease. Arm-PCR of CDR3 regions and iRepertoire HTBI primers were used to build TCR beta libraries. TCRdb re-called the multiplex PCR reads with MiXCR, one entry per CDR3 protein. Seen here are a few hundred thousand distinct CDR3 sequences, around 13% observed once, and the top ten hold roughly 15%. Described time point: newly diagnosed GD, antithyroid drugs for less than 3 months. The TCR library was prepared using RNA isolated from PBMCs. This sample also belongs to another study, concerning T cells in Graves' hyperthyroidism and ophthalmopathy.

Sequences were derived from peripheral blood mononuclear cells (PBMCs), sampled at new diagnosis, from a patient treated with antithyroid drugs. The receptors stem from a woman between 50 and 59 years old with Graves disease.

This clonotype has a handful of counts. It may be a read error: a sequence one base away is much more abundant. This chain connects TRBV5-6 to TRBJ1-1; 10 bases are a match to TRBD1. V trimming: 5 bases; J trimming: 4 bases; junction bases outside the gene matches: 5. Germline V CDR1 and CDR2: SGHDT, YYEEEE. The CDR3 is made up of 14 amino acids. The DNA of the CDR3 is TGTGCCAGCAGAGGACAGGGGGAAGGCACTGAAGCTTTCTTT. Its translation: CASRGQGEGTEAFF.

About this clonotype: One junction end disagrees with the germline gene, perhaps due to a read error. The V and J genes are TRBV10-2 and TRBJ2-7, with D tentatively TRBD1 (5 bases). The CDR3 extends over 14 amino acids. Germline lookup yields CDR1 WSHSY and CDR2 SAAADI. CDR3 nucleotide sequence: TGTGCCAGCACAGGCCCGCGGAACGACTACGAGCAGTACTTC. This translates into CASTGPRNDYEQYF.

The table lists this clonotype with many counts. The V gene is TRBV12-3 or TRBV12-4, the J gene TRBJ2-7; D uncertain. There are 14 residues in the CDR3. V lost 6 bases, J lost 4 bases, and 16 bases lay in between. CDR3 residues: CASSLGPSLYEQYF. The CDR3, as DNA: TGTGCCAGCAGCCTAGGGCCTAGTCTGTACGAGCAGTACTTC.

This clonotype was seen at least ten times. CDR3 region: CASSLEQGFTEAFF. The CDR3 DNA sequence: TGCGCCAGCAGCTTGGAACAGGGATTCACTGAAGCTTTCTTT. The chain links TRBV5-1 to TRBJ1-1; D possibly corresponds to TRBD1 (6 bases). Trimming cost V 0 bases and J 4 bases, with 10 bases left between them. The CDR3 extends over 14 amino acids. Germline values: CDR1 SGHRS, CDR2 YFSETQ.

This clonotype came up many times. The chain is built from TRBV28 and TRBJ2-1, with 12 bases aligning to TRBD2. Germline V CDR1 and CDR2: MDHEN, SYDVKM. CDR3 length: 17 residues. Germline trimming cut 5 bases from V and 6 bases from J; bases unmatched to any gene: 11. The CDR3 DNA is TGTGCCAGCAGTCCGCCATGGACTAGCGGGATCACCAATGAGCAGTTCTTC. Its translation is CASSPPWTSGITNEQFF. The full variable domain, rest sourced from reference TRBV28 and TRBJ2-1, is DVKVTQSSRYLVKRTGEKVFLECVQDMDHENMFWYRQDPGLGLRLIYFSYDVKMKEKGDIPEGYSVSREKKERFSLILESASTNQTSMYLCASSPPWTSGITNEQFFGPGTRLTVL.